These 9 T cell receptor beta chains originate from one sample sequenced in a study of blood T cell repertoires in COVID-19. Sequenced by immunoSEQ multiplex PCR; TCRdb stores in-frame clones only, minus some. The sample shows over 200,000 clones, around 75% of them seen only once. Input material: peripheral blood. The source of these receptors is a human donor in a cohort sampled during active COVID-19.

Regarding this clone: Distinct nucleotide sequences in the sample also encode this CDR3. This chain joins TRBV6-5 and TRBJ2-7; a possible D gene is TRBD1 (5 bases). V was clipped by 6 bases and J by 2 bases, with 8 bases between them. Germline lookup yields CDR1 MNHEY and CDR2 SVGAGI. The CDR3 length is 12 residues. CDR3 protein: CASRTGPYEQYF. The CDR3 nucleotides read TGTGCCAGCAGAACAGGTCCCTACGAGCAGTACTTC.

This clone is a singleton in its sample. The V and J genes are TRBV9 and TRBJ1-3, with 8 nucleotides matching TRBD1. The CDR3 spans 15 residues. Germline CDR1 SGDLS, CDR2 YYNGEE. J lost 0 bases, V lost 4 bases, and 3 bases had no gene match. CDR3 loop: CASSSTGGSGNTIYF. The CDR3 DNA reads TGTGCCAGCAGCTCAACAGGGGGCTCTGGAAACACCATATATTTT. Based on the CDR3 plus reference TRBV9 and TRBJ1-3, the full variable domain is DSGVTQTPKHLITATGQRVTLRCSPRSGDLSVYWYQQSLDQGLQFLIQYYNGEERAKGNILERFSAQQFPDLHSELNLSSLELGDSALYFCASSSTGGSGNTIYFGEGSWLTVV.

The chain links TRBV4-2 to TRBJ1-2; tentatively, D is TRBD1 (5 bases). Germline CDR1 is LGHNA and CDR2 is YNFKEQ. The CDR3 length is 17 residues. V lost 0 bases to trimming and J lost 3 bases, with 17 bases between them. The CDR3 protein is CASSQDYRQGEDYGYTF. DNA of the CDR3: TGTGCCAGCAGCCAAGATTATCGCCAGGGCGAGGACTATGGCTACACCTTC.

The V gene is TRBV6-2 or TRBV6-3, the J gene TRBJ2-7; 12 bases align to TRBD2. The CDR3 covers 16 residues. Germline CDR1 is MNHEY and CDR2 is SVGEGT. The trim removed 5 bases at V and 5 bases at J, leaving 10 bases unmatched. CDR3 DNA sequence: TGTGCCAGCAGTGGGGACCTAGCGGGAGGGCTCCACGAGCAGTACTTC. This encodes CASSGDLAGGLHEQYF.

V gene TRBV5-5 combines with J gene TRBJ1-5, with D unresolved. Trimming left V 3 bases short and J 8 bases short, with 12 bases between. Germline CDR1 reads SGHKS; CDR2 reads YYEKEE (reference sequence). The CDR3 has 13 amino acids. The CDR3, as DNA: TGTGCCAGCAGCTATGGCGGGTGGGAGCCCCAGCATTTT. This gives the protein CASSYGGWEPQHF.

The chain uses TRBV3-1 (or the pseudogene TRBV3-2) and TRBJ2-2, with TRBD2 identical over 13 bases. This CDR3 contains 16 residues. In germline, CDR1 is LGHDT, CDR2 YNNKEL (reference sequence). J was trimmed by 5 bases and V by 6 bases; bases with no gene match: 6. As DNA, the CDR3 is TGTGCCAGCAGACTAGCGGGAGGGCCAAGGACCGGGGAGCTGTTTTTT. The encoded protein is CASRLAGGPRTGELFF.

In its sample, this clone was seen a few times. The chain recombines TRBV7-2 with TRBJ1-6; D gene ambiguous. Germline V gene lookup returns CDR1 SGHTA and CDR2 FQGNSA. Trimming took off 3 bases at V and 8 bases at J, with 8 bases between the two ends. CDR3 length: 13 residues. This CDR3 reads CASSLGQDSPLHF. CDR3 DNA: TGTGCCAGCAGCTTGGGTCAGGATTCACCCCTCCACTTT.

The gene calls are TRBV6-5 and TRBJ2-7, with D perhaps matching TRBD1 (6 bases). Germline loops: CDR1 MNHEY, CDR2 SVGAGI. This CDR3 region has 15 residues. Deletions cut 2 bases from V and 2 bases from J, with 13 bases between. The chain's CDR3 is CASSYRETGTYEQYF. The DNA for the CDR3 is TGTGCCAGCAGTTACCGCGAGACAGGTACCTACGAGCAGTACTTC.

The J gene is TRBJ2-7, the V gene TRBV11-1; 7 bases agree with TRBD1. The germline V gene has CDR1 SGHAT and CDR2 FQDESV (reference sequence). Trimming at V came to 5 bases and at J to 5 bases, leaving 3 bases not matched to a gene. The length of the CDR3 is 12 residues. The CDR3 region is CASSPDRDEQYF. The DNA of the CDR3 is TGTGCCAGCAGCCCCGACAGGGACGAGCAGTACTTC.